Listed here are 9 T cell receptor beta chains from one sample, sequenced in a study of shared clonotypes between healthy human individuals. Assay: immunoSEQ multiplex PCR; the TCRdb copy retains only in-frame clones and omits some. This sample has 730,000 or so clones, with around 72% found just once. The sample comprised memory CD4+ T cells sorted from blood. Subset here: CD45RA-negative fraction. The origin of the receptors is a woman aged 25-40 years in good health.

The rearrangement links TRBV14 to TRBJ1-2, with 7 nucleotides matching TRBD1. Germline CDR1 reads SGHDN; CDR2 reads FVKESK. V lost 4 bases, J lost 8 bases, and 13 bases stayed unmatched. CDR3 length: 15 amino acids. The CDR3 loop is CASSPQKGARHGYTF. The CDR3 coding sequence is TGTGCCAGCAGCCCTCAAAAGGGGGCGCGTCACGGCTACACCTTC.

The CDR3 region is CASSYPGTGVNTEAFF. In DNA, the CDR3 is TGTGCCAGCAGTTACCCAGGGACAGGGGTGAACACTGAAGCTTTCTTT. This chain joins TRBV6-5 and TRBJ1-1; 10 nucleotides agree with TRBD1. CDR3 length: 16 amino acids. V was pared by 2 bases and J by 0 bases, with 3 bases of the junction left unmatched. CDR1 and CDR2 (germline): MNHEY, SVGAGI.

The chain recombines TRBV6-5 with TRBJ1-1, with 7 bases lining up with TRBD1. This CDR3 contains 14 residues. Germline trimming cut 8 bases from V and 4 bases from J; bases unmatched to any gene: 10. The germline CDR1 and CDR2 sequences are MNHEY and SVGAGI. CDR3 bases: TGTGCCAGCGGGGGTGTCACAGGGGCCACTGAAGCTTTCTTT. It specifies CASGGVTGATEAFF.

This clone appeared a single time. This chain uses TRBV4-2 with TRBJ2-7; 8 bases are shared with TRBD2. V lost 4 bases, J lost 4 bases, and 9 bases stayed unmatched. Germline V gives CDR1 LGHNA, CDR2 YNFKEQ. This CDR3 comprises 15 residues. CDR3 in DNA: TGTGCCAGCAGCCCAGGGACTAGTCTAAAGTACGAGCAGTACTTC. The encoded protein is CASSPGTSLKYEQYF.

This chain links TRBV6-6 with TRBJ2-7; TRBD1 or TRBD2 may be the D gene (5 bases each). The CDR3 has 15 amino acids. The V and J ends lost 7 bases and 5 bases respectively, with 21 bases between them. The germline CDR1 and CDR2 sequences are MNHNY and SVGAGI (reference sequence). The chain's CDR3 is CASTEGTAALDEQYF. As DNA, the CDR3 is TGTGCCAGCACCGAAGGGACCGCCGCTCTGGACGAGCAGTACTTC.

The J gene is TRBJ2-3, the V gene TRBV6-4; D is unresolved. The germline V and J ends were trimmed by 0 bases and 5 bases, with 6 bases remaining between them. Germline-derived CDR1 and CDR2 are MRHNA and SNTAGT. The CDR3 extends over 13 amino acids. The DNA for the CDR3 is TGTGCCAGCAGTGACTCACGCGGAGATACGCAGTATTTT. Translated, it gives CASSDSRGDTQYF.

V usage is TRBV11-3 and J usage is TRBJ2-2; no clear D gene. Germline-derived CDR1 and CDR2 are SGHNT and YENEEA. The CDR3 runs 13 residues. V lost 3 bases and J lost 6, with 8 bases in between. The CDR3 here is CASSFSTAGELFF. CDR3 nucleotides: TGTGCCAGCAGCTTTTCTACCGCCGGGGAGCTGTTTTTT.

The J gene is TRBJ2-7, the V gene TRBV5-6; 10 nucleotides line up with TRBD2. The germline V gene encodes CDR1 SGHDT and CDR2 YYEEEE. The CDR3 is 15 amino acids. V gave up 2 bases and J gave up 3 bases; unmatched junction bases: 5. The CDR3 sequence: CASSFFRTSGYEQYF. The CDR3 coding sequence is TGTGCCAGCAGCTTCTTCAGGACTAGCGGCTACGAGCAGTACTTC.

This clone was seen a single time. The chain is built from TRBV7-9 and TRBJ1-5, with D uncertain. In germline, CDR1 is SEHNR, CDR2 FQNEAQ (reference sequence). The CDR3 totals 12 residues. Trimming shortened V by 2 bases and J by 6 bases, and 5 bases separated the two germline ends. The CDR3 nucleotides read TGTGCCAGCAGCTTACATAGTCAGCCCCAGCATTTT. It is translated as CASSLHSQPQHF.